The rows below give T cell receptor beta chains drawn from one sample of a study of T-cell memory formation after mild COVID-19. TCRdb itself ran the 5' RACE reads through MiXCR, one entry per CDR3 protein. Among approximately 60,000 distinct CDR3 sequences listed, about 10% were seen once. What was sequenced was PBMCs or a T cell subset sorted from them (not recorded which). These receptors were taken from a man aged 18 to 30 who had mild COVID-19 (a few samples of this study predate the infection). Cell type and time point are not known. Both conserved end residues are part of each CDR3. Fields, in order: V gene, D gene, clone size, J gene, CDR3 DNA, CDR3 protein. The D gene is left open where the match is weak. Some rows have no size entry. The others give once, few or many, or a class for an expanded clone.

TRBV9,NA,few,TRBJ2-2,TGTGCCAGCAGCGTAGATTCCAGGGCCGGGGAGCTGTTTTTT,CASSVDSRAGELFF
TRBV4-3,TRBD2,many,TRBJ2-1,TGCGCCAGCAGCCAAGATTCTAGCGGGGCCGATGAGCAGTTCTTC,CASSQDSSGADEQFF
TRBV19,TRBD2,NA,TRBJ2-5,TGTGCCAGTAGTATAGGAGGCGGGGGATTCCAAGAGACCCAGTACTTC,CASSIGGGGFQETQYF
TRBV10-3,TRBD1,NA,TRBJ1-4,TGTGCCATCAGTAGGACAGGGGGCGATGAAAAACTGTTTTTT,CAISRTGGDEKLFF
TRBV7-9,TRBD1,few,TRBJ2-3,TGTGCCAGCAGCTTAGGAGACAGGGGGCGCACAGATACGCAGTATTTT,CASSLGDRGRTDTQYF
TRBV12-3/TRBV12-4,NA,NA,TRBJ1-2,TGTGCCAGCATACCTTTAACAGGGAAGGTTAACGGCTACACCTTC,CASIPLTGKVNGYTF
TRBV5-6,NA,NA,TRBJ1-3,TGTGCCAGCAGCCCCTACGTTTCTGGAAACACCATATATTTT,CASSPYVSGNTIYF
TRBV7-2,NA,many,TRBJ2-3,TGTGCCAGCAGCTGGCTTAGGGATACGCAGTATTTT,CASSWLRDTQYF
TRBV4-2,NA,many,TRBJ2-5,TGTGCCAGCAGCCAAGTTGGCGTAGCCGGCGAGACCCAGTACTTC,CASSQVGVAGETQYF
TRBV12-3/TRBV12-4,TRBD1,many,TRBJ1-2,TGTGCCAGCAGTTTACGTCTCGGACAGGGGGCGGGTGGCTACACCTTC,CASSLRLGQGAGGYTF
TRBV5-1,NA,NA,TRBJ2-1,TGCGCCAGCAGCTCCGAGGAGGGCCCCTACAATGAGCAGTTCTTC,CASSSEEGPYNEQFF
TRBV5-1,TRBD2,NA,TRBJ2-3,TGCGCCAGCAGCTTCCTATCCGGGGGGACGACAGATACGCAGTATTTT,CASSFLSGGTTDTQYF
TRBV24-1,NA,NA,TRBJ2-5,TGTGCCACCAGTTTGGGGGGACAAGAGACCCAGTACTTC,CATSLGGQETQYF
TRBV7-2,TRBD2,few,TRBJ2-1,TGTGCCAGCAGCTTACCCCCCTGGCGGGGGGACAATGAGCAGTTCTTC,CASSLPPWRGDNEQFF
TRBV4-3,NA,many,TRBJ1-2,TGCGCCAGCAGCCAAGATAGGGATAACTATGGCTACACCTTC,CASSQDRDNYGYTF
TRBV3-1,NA,NA,TRBJ1-3,TGTGCCAGCAGCCAGGACGAAAACAGGGGAAACACCATATATTTT,CASSQDENRGNTIYF
TRBV6-5,TRBD2,many,TRBJ2-5,TGTGCCAGCAGTTACTCCTCGGGGGGGAACGGCGAGACCCAGTACTTC,CASSYSSGGNGETQYF
TRBV5-1,NA,many,TRBJ2-3,TGCGCCAGCAGCTTGATGGGGTTTAGCACAGATACGCAGTATTTT,CASSLMGFSTDTQYF